The 27 T cell receptor beta chains in this list originate from one sample, sequenced in a study of breast tumors, draining lymph nodes, adjacent tissues. TCRdb re-analysed the multiplex PCR reads in MiXCR, keeping a single row per CDR3 protein. This sample yields around 140,000 distinct CDR3 sequences, of which around 22% are seen a single time; around 2.6% belongs to the top ten. Axillary draining lymph nodes of breast cancer patients supplied the node samples. Sequencing was done on a sample of axillary lymph node tissue. The source of these receptors is a female donor with breast cancer. Some clones in this sample may be carry-over from other donors' samples.

Of note for this clonotype: A clone one base away is much larger, so this may be a read error. This chain joins TRBV25-1 and TRBJ2-2; 8 positions match TRBD1. The CDR3 runs 15 residues. Germline CDR1 MGHDK, CDR2 SYGVNS. In nucleotides, the CDR3 is TGTACCAGCAGTGGTCGGACAGGGTCCACCGGGGAGCTGTTTTTT. Protein product: CTSSGRTGSTGELFF. Full variable domain (missing parts from reference TRBV25-1 and TRBJ2-2): EADIYQTPRYLVIGTGKKITLECSQTMGHDKMYWYQQDPGMELHLIHYSYGVNSTEKGDLSSESTVSRIRTEHFPLTLESARPSHTSQYLCTSSGRTGSTGELFFGEGSRLTVL.

This clonotype was seen at least ten times. The gene calls are TRBV29-1 and TRBJ1-4, with D unresolved. The V gene lost 6 bases and the J gene lost 8 bases, with 7 bases spanning the gap. The CDR3 covers 10 residues. Looked up from germline, CDR1 is SQVTM and CDR2 is ANQGSEA. CDR3 sequence: CSVATEKLFF. DNA of the CDR3: TGCAGCGTCGCCACCGAAAAACTGTTTTTT.

Many counts were recorded for this clonotype. This chain connects TRBV6-5 to TRBJ2-7, with 9 bases that match TRBD1. Trimming cost V 7 bases and J 7 bases; bases outside gene matches: 11. There are 14 residues in the CDR3. Per germline, CDR1 MNHEY and CDR2 SVGAGI. The CDR3 coding sequence is TGTGCCAGCACCCGGGACAGGGCCGCAGAAGAGCAGTACTTC. It codes for CASTRDRAAEEQYF.

This clonotype was picked up many times. The J gene is TRBJ1-4, the V gene TRBV12-3 or TRBV12-4; TRBD1 matches 9 bases. This CDR3 has 14 amino acids. V was clipped by 6 bases and J by 7 bases; unmatched bases: 6. The CDR3 DNA sequence: TGTGCCAGCAGACCGGGACAGGGAGGTGAAAAACTGTTTTTT. Its protein product is CASRPGQGGEKLFF.

The V gene is TRBV18, the J gene TRBJ2-1; the match to TRBD2 covers 15 bases. In germline, CDR1 is KGHSH, CDR2 LQKENI. The V and J ends lost 5 bases and 4 bases, in that order; junction bases with no gene match: 6. The CDR3 is 17 residues long. CDR3 DNA: TGTGCCAGCTCAGCAGGACTAGCGGGAGGGCCGTACAATGAGCAGTTCTTC. This encodes CASSAGLAGGPYNEQFF.

Details on this clonotype: Here the CDR3 omits its conserved ending phenylalanine or tryptophan, so a read error is the likely source. DNA for the CDR3: TGTGCCAGTAGCACCGGGATAGAGAATTCACCCCTCCACCTT. Translating gives CASSTGIENSPLHL. The chain uses TRBV19 and TRBJ1-6; unclear D gene. The germline gives CDR1 LNHDA, CDR2 SQIVND (reference sequence). V was trimmed by 6 bases and J by 7 bases, leaving 13 bases between them. The CDR3 has 14 amino acids.

On this clonotype: With a much larger clone just one base away, this may be a read error. V gene TRBV3-1 combines with J gene TRBJ2-1; D is unresolved. CDR1 is LGHDT, CDR2 YNNKEL, per germline (reference sequence). This CDR3 is 14 amino acids long. The V and J ends lost 1 base and 6 bases respectively, with 10 bases between them. For the CDR3, the DNA is TGTGCCAGCAGCCAAGCTCGCTTCTCCAATGAGCAGTTCTTC. Encoded protein: CASSQARFSNEQFF.

For this clonotype: With a much larger clone just one base away, this may be a read error. The CDR3 ends on some other residue instead of the conserved phenylalanine or tryptophan, so this is likely a read error. This chain links TRBV2 with TRBJ1-4; TRBD1 matches at 9 bases. The junction had 9 bases not matched to a gene; V was cut back by 8 bases and J by 8 bases. Germline V lookup: CDR1 SNHLY, CDR2 FYNNEI. This CDR3 contains 14 residues. The CDR3 DNA reads TGTGCCAGCCTCGGGGGACAGGGAGGCGAAAAACTGTTTTGT. Residues: CASLGGQGGEKLFC.

This clonotype was found many times. The chain carries TRBV11-3 and TRBJ2-7, with 9 nucleotides matching TRBD2. The CDR3 covers 15 residues. Germline loops: CDR1 SGHNT, CDR2 YENEEA. Trimming at V came to 6 bases and at J to 0 bases, leaving 6 bases not matched to a gene. Here the CDR3 DNA reads TGTGCCAGCAGGGTTATAGCGGGAGACTCCTACGAGCAGTACTTC. Translating it yields CASRVIAGDSYEQYF.

A few counts support this clonotype. The chain carries TRBV15 and TRBJ2-2, with 9 bases lining up with TRBD2. In germline, CDR1 is LNHNV, CDR2 YYDKDF (reference sequence). The CDR3 is made up of 14 amino acids. Trimming took 6 bases from V and 5 from J; bases not matched to a gene: 4. Written as DNA, the CDR3 is TGTGCCACCAGGCTAGCGGGGCCAACCGGGGAGCTGTTTTTT. Translation: CATRLAGPTGELFF.

This clonotype has ten or more counts. The rearrangement links TRBV12-3 or TRBV12-4 to TRBJ2-1; 8 bases are a match to TRBD2. This CDR3 is built from 15 residues. The V gene end was trimmed by 3 bases and the J gene end by 7 bases; junction bases not matched to a gene: 8. Written as DNA, the CDR3 is TGTGCCAGCAGTTTTGGCAGCGGGAGCGGAAATGAGCAGTTCTTC. It specifies CASSFGSGSGNEQFF.

To note about this clonotype: A clone one base away is much larger, so this may be a read error. The rearrangement uses TRBV6-1 and TRBJ2-7; 8 bases map to TRBD1. The CDR3 has 14 residues. Germline V gene lookup returns CDR1 MNHNS and CDR2 SASEGT. With V trimmed by 8 bases and J by 3 bases, 9 bases remained unmatched. The CDR3 is CASGRQGSFYEQYF. CDR3 DNA sequence: TGTGCCAGCGGTAGACAGGGGAGTTTCTACGAGCAGTACTTC.

This clonotype was counted at least ten times. V gene TRBV7-9 combines with J gene TRBJ2-7; weak D call: TRBD2 (5 bases). Germline V gene lookup returns CDR1 SEHNR and CDR2 FQNEAQ (reference sequence). Deletions cut 3 bases from V and 7 bases from J, with 13 bases between. This CDR3 is built from 13 residues. The CDR3 loop reads CASSFGGPGEQYF. As DNA, the CDR3 is TGTGCCAGCAGCTTTGGCGGGCCGGGAGAGCAGTACTTC.

Ten or more counts support this clonotype. V gene TRBV5-1 combines with J gene TRBJ2-3; TRBD2 matches 12 bases. Germline V gene lookup returns CDR1 SGHRS and CDR2 YFSETQ. V lost 4 bases and J lost 3; bases outside the gene matches: 6. The CDR3 extends over 16 amino acids. The DNA of the CDR3 is TGCGCCAGCAGCCGCCTAGCGGGAGGGGGGACAGATACGCAGTATTTT. Amino acid sequence: CASSRLAGGGTDTQYF. Full variable domain (missing parts from reference TRBV5-1 and TRBJ2-3): KAGVTQTPRYLIKTRGQQVTLSCSPISGHRSVSWYQQTPGQGLQFLFEYFSETQRNKGNFPGRFSGRQFSNSRSEMNVSTLELGDSALYLCASSRLAGGGTDTQYFGPGTRLTVL.

This clonotype was observed a handful of times. V is TRBV7-9 and J is TRBJ1-2, with 7 bases aligning to TRBD1. Germline lookup yields CDR1 SEHNR and CDR2 FQNEAQ (reference sequence). Trimming cost V 6 bases and J 5 bases; bases outside gene matches: 6. This CDR3 region has 13 residues. Here the CDR3 reads CASRAGQNYGYTF. CDR3 nucleotide sequence: TGTGCCAGCAGGGCGGGACAGAATTATGGCTACACCTTC.

This clonotype has ten or more counts. The V call is TRBV20-1, the J call TRBJ2-3; D is undetermined. Trimming removed 4 bases at V and 0 bases at J, with 14 bases between. Germline V gives CDR1 DFQATT, CDR2 SNEGSKA (reference sequence). The CDR3 spans 15 residues. The chain's CDR3 is CSAISPTKSTDTQYF. CDR3 nucleotides: TGCAGTGCTATAAGTCCGACAAAAAGCACAGATACGCAGTATTTT.

In its sample, this clonotype was seen a few times. The chain employs TRBV28 and TRBJ2-1; TRBD2 matches at 8 bases. Losses at the gene ends were 6 bases for V and 7 bases for J; bases not matched to a gene: 14. The CDR3 spans 16 residues. From germline, CDR1 is MDHEN and CDR2 SYDVKM. CDR3 loop: CASRGPGGRGKNEQFF. The CDR3 bases are TGTGCCAGCAGGGGGCCGGGGGGGCGGGGTAAGAATGAGCAGTTCTTC.

This chain links TRBV18 with TRBJ2-7; 12 bases are a match to TRBD1. The J call is doubtful: the DNA matches TRBJ2-1 better. The CDR3 contains 15 residues. CDR1 and CDR2 from the germline V gene are KGHSH and LQKENI. In DNA form, the CDR3 reads TGTGCCAGCTCACCGGGGGACAGGGGGCCTGAAGAGCAGTTCTTC. The encoded protein is CASSPGDRGPEEQFF.

V is TRBV6-2 or TRBV6-3 and J is TRBJ2-6, with D unresolved. V shed 6 bases and J shed 2 bases, with 8 bases lying between them. Germline loops: CDR1 MNHEY, CDR2 SVGEGT. The CDR3 covers 14 residues. CDR3 coding DNA: TGTGCCAGCAGAAGGGTTGCTGGGGCCAACGTCCTGACTTTC. Translated: CASRRVAGANVLTF.

This clonotype was counted many times. At one end, the junction sequence differs from germline, possibly due to a read error. The genes are TRBV10-2 and TRBJ2-7; TRBD1 agrees at 9 bases. The CDR3 consists of 12 residues. Germline lookup yields CDR1 WSHSY and CDR2 SAAADI. DNA for the CDR3: TGTGCCAGCAGGACAGGGGACTACGAGCAGTACTTC. As protein: CASRTGDYEQYF.

This clonotype appeared many times. The chain combines TRBV5-6 with TRBJ1-2; the D gene is possibly TRBD1 (5 bases). The CDR3 is 14 amino acids. Germline V CDR1 and CDR2: SGHDT, YYEEEE. V dropped 0 bases and J dropped 1 base, with 7 bases sitting between them. CDR3 DNA sequence: TGTGCCAGCAGCTTGGATAGGGGTAACTATGGCTACACCTTC. Amino acid sequence: CASSLDRGNYGYTF.

This clonotype was detected ten times or more. This sequence joins TRBV2 and TRBJ2-7; the D call may be TRBD1 or TRBD2 (5 bases each). V lost 6 bases, J lost 3 bases, and 15 bases lay in between. CDR3 length equals 14 residues. From germline, CDR1 is SNHLY and CDR2 FYNNEI. The CDR3 loop reads CASRKSRGGYEQYF. The CDR3 nucleotides are TGTGCCAGCAGGAAGAGTCGTGGGGGCTACGAGCAGTACTTC.

This clonotype showed up just a few times. The gene calls are TRBV4-3 and TRBJ1-5; TRBD1 aligns across 9 bases. The length of the CDR3 is 15 residues. The V gene end was trimmed by 6 bases and the J gene end by 5 bases; junction bases not matched to a gene: 8. CDR1 is LGHNA and CDR2 is YSLEER in the germline V gene. The CDR3 region has the DNA TGCGCCAGCAGTTTAGACAGGGGGGCCCATCAGCCCCAGCATTTT. Its protein product is CASSLDRGAHQPQHF.

Comment on this clonotype: This may stem from a read error, because a much larger clone lies one nucleotide away. The J gene is TRBJ2-2, the V gene TRBV12-3 or TRBV12-4; unclear D gene. The CDR3 spans 14 residues. For the CDR3, the DNA is TGTGCCAGCGGTTTTTTCCGGAACACCGGGGAGCTGTTTTTT. As protein: CASGFFRNTGELFF.

This clonotype was recorded at least ten times. The chain joins TRBV7-8 to TRBJ1-5; tentative D call: TRBD1 (5 bases). Per germline, CDR1 SGHVS and CDR2 FQNEAQ. The V gene lost 3 bases and the J gene lost 1 base, with 10 bases spanning the gap. This CDR3 has 15 residues. DNA for the CDR3: TGTGCCAGCAGCTTTCATGGGGGGAGCAATCAGCCCCAGCATTTT. Translation: CASSFHGGSNQPQHF.

Turning to this clonotype: A junction boundary mismatches the germline segment, possibly from a read error. The chain links TRBV24-1 to TRBJ2-1, with a weak D call TRBD2 (7 bases). The CDR3 is 14 amino acids. Per the germline V gene, CDR1 is KGHDR and CDR2 is SFDVKD. The CDR3 reads CASSGGGSYNEQLF. The CDR3 region has the DNA TGTGCCTCCAGTGGGGGGGGCAGCTACAATGAGCAGCTCTTC.

This sequence joins TRBV10-3 and TRBJ1-1; TRBD1 might be the D (6 bases). The CDR3 is 14 residues long. Trimming removed 2 bases from V and 0 bases from J, with 7 bases in between. Germline CDR1 ENHRY, CDR2 SYGVKD. For the CDR3, the DNA is TGTGCCATCAGTGAGGGACAGATGAACACTGAAGCTTTCTTT. Protein product: CAISEGQMNTEAFF.